This T cell receptor (beta chain) was documented in a study of cytomegalovirus exposure and HLA in healthy donors. General observations from the study: Among TCR beta chains, those listed as cytomegalovirus-associated numbered approximately 150. Most TCR beta V segments were productive about 90% or about 30% of the time in an earlier analysis. Other equally common chains were less clonally expanded than HLA-associated TCR beta chains, a later analysis showed.

Note on this clone: Its antigen is undetermined.

The PCR ran on 60 Vbeta and 13 Jbeta primers. Authors' data handling: Unique TCR beta chains numbered 80 million to 95 million in a later analysis, with about 11 million shared. Clones were sequenced by immunoSEQ multiplex PCR, and TCRdb holds only the in-frame ones, with some missing. V and J calls plus clone size are reproduced from that table; the DNA served to infer D and trimming. The sample lists around 170,000 clones; around 81% were seen once. After removal of 5 bases from V and 0 bases from J, the junction contained 16 bases not matched to a gene. The CDR3 contains 18 residues. Looked up from germline, CDR1 is SEHNR and CDR2 is FQNEAQ (reference sequence).

Sequenced material: PBMCs. This clonotype originated in a man aged 35 to 55 in good health and CMV-seronegative. The chain recombines TRBV7-9 with TRBJ2-7; TRBD2 aligns across 7 bases. The CDR3 region is CASSPPRDRLADSYEQYF. CDR3 DNA sequence: TGTGCCAGCAGCCCACCGCGAGATAGACTAGCAGACTCCTACGAGCAGTACTTC.